This T cell receptor (beta chain) was found in a study of blood T cell repertoires in COVID-19. Study at large: Material from acute and convalescent COVID-19 was sourced from the United States, Italy and Spain. PBMCs, B-cell-depleted T cells, or T cells provided the cDNA or gDNA that made up the material.

Per the original methods: Researchers report that nucleated cell counts were estimated from reference gene primer amplification. The data were produced by immunoSEQ multiplex PCR, yet TCRdb's version contains in-frame clones alone and is incomplete. The V and J calls and clone size are taken from that table; D and trimming were inferred from the DNA. This table holds more than 45,000 clones, 85% to 90% found once. The germline V gene has CDR1 KGHSH and CDR2 LQKENI. The CDR3 extends over 14 amino acids. Trimming took 4 bases from V and 4 from J, leaving 13 bases between them. The sample taken for sequencing was peripheral blood. The chain carries TRBV18 and TRBJ2-5, with D perhaps TRBD2 (6 bases). The origin of this receptor is a human donor with active COVID-19. The donor label of this sample is uncertain. Here the CDR3 reads CASSLGRRGETQYF. The DNA of the CDR3 is TGTGCCAGCTCACTGGGCAGGCGGGGAGAGACCCAGTACTTC.